The clone carrying this T cell receptor (beta chain) showed up many times. Its matching antigen is unknown. This sample was taken from a study of read filtering for tumor transcriptome and immune sequencing. Study-level results: Even smaller IR-seq throughput identified most shared clonotypes.

Sampling of bone marrow took place during active disease in every patient. Germline trimming cut 5 bases from V and 13 bases from J; bases unmatched to any gene: 9. Germline lookup yields CDR1 SGHTA and CDR2 FQGNSA. CDR3 length: 12 residues. Molecular barcoded adaptors covering alpha/delta and beta/gamma chains were used on roughly 400 ng RNA. One entry per CDR3 protein, called by TCRdb with MiXCR from the reads. The sample includes 130,000 or so distinct CDR3 sequences, about 13% of them seen just once. The chain recombines TRBV7-2 with TRBJ2-5; 8 bases map to TRBD2. This sequence originates from a donor older than 35 with multiple myeloma. Sequencing was done on a sample of a population of CD138-negative cells sorted from bone marrow. The CDR3 spells CASSQTSAPGYF. The DNA for the CDR3 is TGTGCCAGCAGCCAGACTAGCGCCCCCGGGTACTTC.